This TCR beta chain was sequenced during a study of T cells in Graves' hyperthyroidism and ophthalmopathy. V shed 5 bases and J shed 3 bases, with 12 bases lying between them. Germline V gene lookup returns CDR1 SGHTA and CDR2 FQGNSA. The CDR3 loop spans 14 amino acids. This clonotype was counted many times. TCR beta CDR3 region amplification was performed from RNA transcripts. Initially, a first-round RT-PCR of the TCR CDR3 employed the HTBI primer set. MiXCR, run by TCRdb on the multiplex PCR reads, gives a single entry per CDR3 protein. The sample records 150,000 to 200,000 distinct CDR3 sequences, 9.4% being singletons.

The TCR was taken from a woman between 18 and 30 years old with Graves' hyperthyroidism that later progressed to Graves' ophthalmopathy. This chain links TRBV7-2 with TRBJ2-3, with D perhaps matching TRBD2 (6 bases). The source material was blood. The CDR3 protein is CASSAVAVTDTQYF. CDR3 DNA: TGTGCCAGCAGCGCGGTAGCGGTAACAGATACGCAGTATTTT.